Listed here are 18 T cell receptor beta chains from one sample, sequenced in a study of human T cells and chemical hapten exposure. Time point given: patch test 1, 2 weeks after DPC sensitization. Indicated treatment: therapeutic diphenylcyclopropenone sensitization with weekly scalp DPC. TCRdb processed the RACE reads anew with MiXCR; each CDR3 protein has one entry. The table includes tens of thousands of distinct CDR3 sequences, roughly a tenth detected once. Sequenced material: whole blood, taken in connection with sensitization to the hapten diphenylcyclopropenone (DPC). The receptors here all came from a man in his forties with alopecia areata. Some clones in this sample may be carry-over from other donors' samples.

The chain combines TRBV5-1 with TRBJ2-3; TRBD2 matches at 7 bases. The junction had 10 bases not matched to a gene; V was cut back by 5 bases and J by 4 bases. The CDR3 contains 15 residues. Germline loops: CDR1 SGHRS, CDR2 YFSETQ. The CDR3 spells CASSPGSGIPDTQYF. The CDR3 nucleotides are TGCGCCAGCAGTCCTGGAAGCGGGATACCAGATACGCAGTATTTT.

Written as DNA, the CDR3 is TGTGCCAGCAGTTATTCGTGGGGTGAAAAACTGTTTTTT. It codes for CASSYSWGEKLFF. This chain uses TRBV6-5 with TRBJ1-4; D uncertain. Germline V lookup: CDR1 MNHEY, CDR2 SVGAGI. The CDR3 is 13 residues long. Trimming stripped 3 bases from V and 7 bases from J, with 9 bases between.

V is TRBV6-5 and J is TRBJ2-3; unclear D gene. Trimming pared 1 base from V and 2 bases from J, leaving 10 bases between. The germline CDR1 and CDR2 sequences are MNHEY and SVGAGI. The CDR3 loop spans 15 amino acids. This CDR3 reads CASSYFAAPTDTQYF. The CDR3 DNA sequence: TGTGCCAGCAGTTACTTCGCGGCCCCCACAGATACGCAGTATTTT.

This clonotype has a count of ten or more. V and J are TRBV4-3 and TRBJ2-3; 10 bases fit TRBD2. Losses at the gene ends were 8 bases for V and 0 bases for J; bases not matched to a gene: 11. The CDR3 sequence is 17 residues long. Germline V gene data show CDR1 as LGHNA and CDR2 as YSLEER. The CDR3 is CASSARAGGTSTDTQYF. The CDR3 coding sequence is TGCGCCAGCTCGGCAAGAGCGGGAGGGACTAGCACAGATACGCAGTATTTT.

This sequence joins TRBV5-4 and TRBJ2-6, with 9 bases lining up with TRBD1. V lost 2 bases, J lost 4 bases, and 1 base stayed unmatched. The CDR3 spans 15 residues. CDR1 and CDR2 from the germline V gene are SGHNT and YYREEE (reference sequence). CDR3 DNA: TGTGCCAGCAGCTTACAGGGGGCCGGGGCCAACGTCCTGACTTTC. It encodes CASSLQGAGANVLTF.

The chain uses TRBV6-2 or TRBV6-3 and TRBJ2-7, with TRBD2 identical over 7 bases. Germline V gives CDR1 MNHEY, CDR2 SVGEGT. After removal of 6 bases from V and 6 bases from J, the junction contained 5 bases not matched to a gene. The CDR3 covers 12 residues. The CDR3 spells CASSPGGGEQYV. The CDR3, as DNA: TGTGCCAGCAGCCCAGGCGGGGGCGAGCAGTACGTC.

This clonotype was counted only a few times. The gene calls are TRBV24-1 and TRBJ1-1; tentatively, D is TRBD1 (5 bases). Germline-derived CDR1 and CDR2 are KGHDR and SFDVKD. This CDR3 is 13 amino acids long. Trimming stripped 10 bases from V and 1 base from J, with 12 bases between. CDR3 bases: TGTGCCACGACGACGGACACGAACACTGAAGCTTTCTTT. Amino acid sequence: CATTTDTNTEAFF.

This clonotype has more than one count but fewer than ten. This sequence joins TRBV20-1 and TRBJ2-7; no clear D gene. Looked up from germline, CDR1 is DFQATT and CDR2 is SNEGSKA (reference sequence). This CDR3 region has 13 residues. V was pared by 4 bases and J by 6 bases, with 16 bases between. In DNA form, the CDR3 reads TGCAGTGCTAAAAGTACCCCCCTCGGCGAGCAGTACTTC. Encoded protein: CSAKSTPLGEQYF.

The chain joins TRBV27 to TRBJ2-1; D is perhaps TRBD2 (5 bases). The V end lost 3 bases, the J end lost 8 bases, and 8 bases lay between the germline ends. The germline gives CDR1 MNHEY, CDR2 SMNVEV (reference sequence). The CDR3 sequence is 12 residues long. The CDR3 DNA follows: TGTGCCAGCAGTTTTTCCGGGGATGAGCAGTTCTTC. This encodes CASSFSGDEQFF.

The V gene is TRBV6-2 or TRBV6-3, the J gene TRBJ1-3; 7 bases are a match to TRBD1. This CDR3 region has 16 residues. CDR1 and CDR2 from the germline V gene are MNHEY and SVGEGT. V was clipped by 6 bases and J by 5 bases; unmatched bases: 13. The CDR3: CASRTPAQGGRNTIYF. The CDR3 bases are TGTGCCAGCAGGACCCCCGCCCAGGGGGGGCGAAACACCATATATTTT.

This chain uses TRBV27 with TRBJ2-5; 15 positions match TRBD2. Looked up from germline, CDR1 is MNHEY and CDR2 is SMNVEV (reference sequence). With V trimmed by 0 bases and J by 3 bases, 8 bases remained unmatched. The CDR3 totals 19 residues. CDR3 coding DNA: TGTGCCAGCAGTTTATCGGGGACTAGCGGGAGGAACTTTAAAGAGACCCAGTACTTC. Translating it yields CASSLSGTSGRNFKETQYF.

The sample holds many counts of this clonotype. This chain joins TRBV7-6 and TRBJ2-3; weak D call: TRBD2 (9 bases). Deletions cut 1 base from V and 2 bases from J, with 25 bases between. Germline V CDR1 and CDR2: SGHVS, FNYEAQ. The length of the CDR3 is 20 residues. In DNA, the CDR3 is TGTGCCAGCAGCTTAGATCAGGGGGCCTACCGGACTAGCGACACAGATACGCAGTATTTT. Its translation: CASSLDQGAYRTSDTDTQYF.

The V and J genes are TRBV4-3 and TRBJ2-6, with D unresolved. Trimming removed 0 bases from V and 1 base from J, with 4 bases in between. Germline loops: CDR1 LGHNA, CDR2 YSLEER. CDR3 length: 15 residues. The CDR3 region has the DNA TGCGCCAGCAGCCAAGAGGGGTCTGGGGCCAACGTCCTGACTTTC. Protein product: CASSQEGSGANVLTF.

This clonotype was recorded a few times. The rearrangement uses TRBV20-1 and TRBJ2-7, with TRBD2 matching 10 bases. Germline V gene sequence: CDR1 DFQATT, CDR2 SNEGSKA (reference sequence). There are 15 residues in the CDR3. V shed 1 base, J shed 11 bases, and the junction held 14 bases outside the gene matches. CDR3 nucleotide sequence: TGCAGTGCTAGAGGCGCGTCTAGCGGGAGCCCTGCGGAGTACTTC. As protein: CSARGASSGSPAEYF.

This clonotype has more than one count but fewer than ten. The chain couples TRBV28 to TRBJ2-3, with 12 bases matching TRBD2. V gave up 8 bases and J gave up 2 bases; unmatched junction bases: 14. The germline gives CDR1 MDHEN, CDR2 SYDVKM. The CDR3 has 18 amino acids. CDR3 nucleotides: TGTGCCAGCCCTCCTACTAGCGGGAGGAGAGAGGCCACAGATACGCAGTATTTT. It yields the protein CASPPTSGRREATDTQYF. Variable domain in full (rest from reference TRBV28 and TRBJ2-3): DVKVTQSSRYLVKRTGEKVFLECVQDMDHENMFWYRQDPGLGLRLIYFSYDVKMKEKGDIPEGYSVSREKKERFSLILESASTNQTSMYLCASPPTSGRREATDTQYFGPGTRLTVL.

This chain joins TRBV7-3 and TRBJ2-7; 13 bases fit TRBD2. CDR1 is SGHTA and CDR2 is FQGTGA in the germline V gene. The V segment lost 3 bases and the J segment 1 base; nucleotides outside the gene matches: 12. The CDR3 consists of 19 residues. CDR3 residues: CASSLMGLAGPGKSYEQYF. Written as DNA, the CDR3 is TGTGCCAGCAGCTTGATGGGACTAGCGGGACCAGGTAAATCCTACGAGCAGTACTTC.

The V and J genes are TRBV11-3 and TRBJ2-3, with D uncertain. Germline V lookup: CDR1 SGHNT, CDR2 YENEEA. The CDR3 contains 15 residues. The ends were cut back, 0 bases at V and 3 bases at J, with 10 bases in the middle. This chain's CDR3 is CASSLDGVKTDTQYF. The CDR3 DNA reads TGTGCCAGCAGCTTAGATGGGGTTAAGACAGATACGCAGTATTTT.

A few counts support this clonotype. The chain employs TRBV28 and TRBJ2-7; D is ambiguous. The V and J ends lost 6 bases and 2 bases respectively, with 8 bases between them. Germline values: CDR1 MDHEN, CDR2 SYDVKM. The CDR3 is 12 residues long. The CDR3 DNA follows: TGTGCCAGCAGCACCGGTCCCTACGAGCAGTACTTC. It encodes CASSTGPYEQYF.